The 31 T cell receptor beta chains in this list originate from one sample, sequenced in a study of cytomegalovirus exposure and HLA in healthy donors. The PCR employed 60 Vbeta primers together with 13 Jbeta primers. The protocol was immunoSEQ multiplex PCR, while the TCRdb copy is restricted to in-frame clones and leaves out a portion. The sample is made up of about 140,000 clones, and the top ten hold 0.96% of it. Sequenced input: PBMCs. The receptors derive from a male donor in good health and CMV-seronegative.

This chain uses TRBV7-9 with TRBJ1-4; D not certain. Trimming removed 9 bases from V and 7 bases from J, with 9 bases in between. The CDR3 spans 11 residues. Germline lookup yields CDR1 SEHNR and CDR2 FQNEAQ (reference sequence). CDR3 DNA sequence: TGTGCCAGTGGCTTTACTGAAAAACTGTTTTTT. Its translation: CASGFTEKLFF.

The chain has TRBV5-6 and TRBJ2-3, with D possibly TRBD1 on 5 matching bases. The CDR3 spans 17 residues. The germline V and J ends were trimmed by 4 bases and 0 bases, with 18 bases remaining between them. The germline V gene encodes CDR1 SGHDT and CDR2 YYEEEE. CDR3 protein: CASSPLWSGLSTDTQYF. The CDR3 DNA sequence: TGTGCCAGCAGCCCCCTTTGGTCAGGGCTCAGCACAGATACGCAGTATTTT.

This chain links TRBV11-1 with TRBJ2-7; tentatively, D is TRBD1 (5 bases). The CDR3 has 13 residues. The V gene's germline CDR1 is SGHAT and CDR2 FQDESV (reference sequence). The V end was cut by 11 bases, the J end by 2 bases, with 16 bases between. The CDR3 is CAGKRGTPYEQYF. CDR3 DNA sequence: TGTGCCGGTAAAAGGGGAACGCCCTACGAGCAGTACTTC.

The chain has TRBV28 and TRBJ2-7, with TRBD2 as a possible D gene (5 bases). The length of the CDR3 is 13 residues. The germline V gene encodes CDR1 MDHEN and CDR2 SYDVKM. Deletions cut 5 bases from V and 2 bases from J, with 10 bases between. The CDR3 region is CASSLPGAYEQYF. CDR3 DNA: TGTGCCAGCAGTCTCCCCGGGGCCTACGAGCAGTACTTC.

V usage is TRBV10-1 and J usage is TRBJ2-5; D possibly corresponds to TRBD1 (6 bases). The CDR3 length is 14 residues. The germline V and J ends were trimmed by 4 bases and 2 bases, with 11 bases remaining between them. Germline CDR1 is WNHNN and CDR2 is SYGVQD (reference sequence). The CDR3, as DNA: TGCGCCAGCAGTGCATGGGACAAGCAAGAGACCCAGTACTTC. As protein: CASSAWDKQETQYF.

V gene TRBV18 combines with J gene TRBJ2-5; D not certain. The CDR3 length is 12 residues. Trimming shortened V by 3 bases and J by 5 bases, and 7 bases separated the two germline ends. The germline CDR1 and CDR2 sequences are KGHSH and LQKENI. CDR3 sequence (DNA): TGTGCCAGCTCACCCACAGAGGAGACCCAGTACTTC. The encoded protein is CASSPTEETQYF.

V usage is TRBV6-5 and J usage is TRBJ1-1; 7 bases match TRBD1. The CDR3 runs 14 residues. Germline assignment: CDR1 MNHEY and CDR2 SVGAGI. J gave up 5 bases and V 4 bases, and 7 bases lay outside the gene matches. Here the CDR3 reads CASSFDRAGTEAFF. The CDR3 bases are TGTGCCAGCAGTTTCGACAGGGCCGGAACTGAAGCTTTCTTT.

The CDR3 DNA follows: TGCGCCAGCAGCCCATACGGACAGGGGGTGAGTGGCTACACCTTC. It translates to CASSPYGQGVSGYTF. The chain carries TRBV5-1 and TRBJ1-2, with TRBD1 identical over 10 bases. Losses at the gene ends were 4 bases for V and 7 bases for J; bases not matched to a gene: 10. Germline V gives CDR1 SGHRS, CDR2 YFSETQ. The CDR3 loop spans 15 amino acids.

The rearrangement uses TRBV27 and TRBJ2-7, with 7 bases lining up with TRBD2. The CDR3 runs to 10 residues. After removal of 11 bases from V and 4 bases from J, the junction contained 2 bases not matched to a gene. CDR1 and CDR2 (germline): MNHEY, SMNVEV (reference sequence). CDR3 protein: CAVGGYEQYF. The CDR3 nucleotides are TGTGCCGTCGGGGGGTACGAGCAGTACTTC.

The chain links TRBV7-2 to TRBJ2-7; D is undetermined. V was pared by 5 bases and J by 2 bases, with 7 bases between. The CDR3 is 12 amino acids. Germline-derived CDR1 and CDR2 are SGHTA and FQGNSA. The CDR3 sequence is CASSLTTYEQYF. The CDR3 region has the DNA TGTGCCAGCAGCCTTACTACCTACGAGCAGTACTTC.

The gene calls are TRBV6-1 and TRBJ2-5; 7 bases match TRBD2. Germline CDR1 and CDR2: MNHNS and SASEGT. This CDR3 has 12 amino acids. The ends lost 10 bases at V and 8 bases at J; junction bases unmatched: 10. CDR3 bases: TGTGCCATCAGCCCCTGGGGGGGTACCCAGTACTTC. This encodes CAISPWGGTQYF.

The rearrangement links TRBV18 to TRBJ1-1; TRBD1 is a possible D gene (6 bases). Germline V gene lookup returns CDR1 KGHSH and CDR2 LQKENI. This CDR3 spans 16 amino acids. The germline V and J ends were trimmed by 5 bases and 2 bases, with 18 bases remaining between them. CDR3 nucleotides: TGTGCCAGCTCATCTTCGACAGGAACCTTCAACACTGAAGCTTTCTTT. Translation: CASSSSTGTFNTEAFF.

The chain recombines TRBV6-6 with TRBJ1-1, with TRBD1 identical over 8 bases. Germline CDR1 reads MNHNY; CDR2 reads SVGAGI (reference sequence). The CDR3 has 15 amino acids. V was pared by 2 bases and J by 4 bases, with 6 bases of the junction left unmatched. CDR3 sequence (DNA): TGTGCCAGCAGTTACGTCAGGGGGCGAAGCACTGAAGCTTTCTTT. Translated, it gives CASSYVRGRSTEAFF.

The genes are TRBV6-5 and TRBJ2-1; 7 nucleotides match TRBD2. The J segment lost 4 bases and the V segment lost 0 bases, leaving 3 bases of the junction unmatched. Germline CDR1 MNHEY, CDR2 SVGAGI. This CDR3 contains 15 residues. This CDR3 reads CASSYSELAYNEQFF. For the CDR3, the DNA is TGTGCCAGCAGTTACTCGGAACTAGCGTACAATGAGCAGTTCTTC.

The chain joins TRBV15 to TRBJ2-1; 8 bases are a match to TRBD2. Trimming removed 0 bases from V and 9 bases from J; junction bases left unmatched: 1. The CDR3 consists of 13 residues. Per germline, CDR1 LNHNV and CDR2 YYDKDF (reference sequence). The CDR3 loop reads CATSRDREGEQFF. The DNA of the CDR3 is TGTGCCACCAGCAGAGATCGGGAGGGTGAGCAGTTCTTC.

The chain couples TRBV6-5 to TRBJ2-7; 9 nucleotides match TRBD1. This CDR3 spans 14 amino acids. V shed 5 bases and J 4 bases; nucleotides not matched to a gene: 6. The germline V gene encodes CDR1 MNHEY and CDR2 SVGAGI. CDR3 region: CASSLGQGRYEQYF. The CDR3 DNA sequence: TGTGCCAGCAGTCTCGGACAGGGGCGATACGAGCAGTACTTC.

The chain uses TRBV11-2 and TRBJ2-5; the match to TRBD2 covers 9 bases. V dropped 1 base and J dropped 5; count of bases not matched to a gene: 11. The CDR3 is 17 residues long. The germline gives CDR1 SGHAT, CDR2 FQNNGV. As DNA, the CDR3 is TGTGCCAGCAGCTTAGGCGGTGTAGCGGGGGTAGGGGAGACCCAGTACTTC. This sequence encodes CASSLGGVAGVGETQYF.

The genes are TRBV5-6 and TRBJ1-1; 7 bases agree with TRBD1. Germline CDR1 and CDR2: SGHDT and YYEEEE. Trimming cost V 3 bases and J 1 base; bases outside gene matches: 9. The CDR3 is 16 residues long. The CDR3: CASSSSGGVRNTEAFF. The CDR3 nucleotides read TGTGCCAGCAGCTCCTCAGGGGGAGTAAGGAACACTGAAGCTTTCTTT.

This chain's CDR3 is CASASSSGTEAFF. The CDR3 bases are TGTGCCAGCGCCTCTTCTAGCGGAACTGAAGCTTTCTTT. The chain combines TRBV6-1 with TRBJ1-1; no clear D gene. CDR3 size: 13 residues. Germline loops: CDR1 MNHNS, CDR2 SASEGT. V dropped 8 bases and J dropped 5 bases, with 15 bases sitting between them.

The chain uses TRBV7-9 and TRBJ2-1, with 9 bases matching TRBD2. The J segment lost 5 bases and the V segment lost 5 bases, leaving 13 bases of the junction unmatched. Germline CDR1 and CDR2: SEHNR and FQNEAQ (reference sequence). The CDR3 has 17 residues. CDR3 nucleotides: TGTGCCAGCAGCCCAGAGGTCGCGGGGGGGGCCAACAATGAGCAGTTCTTC. As protein: CASSPEVAGGANNEQFF.

This rearrangement joins TRBV18 to TRBJ2-5; D might be TRBD1 (6 bases). V was pared by 3 bases and J by 7 bases, with 12 bases between. The CDR3 is 13 amino acids. Looked up from germline, CDR1 is KGHSH and CDR2 is LQKENI. For the CDR3, the DNA is TGTGCCAGCTCACCGCGACAGGACGTGACCCAGTACTTC. The encoded protein is CASSPRQDVTQYF. Full variable domain (missing parts from reference TRBV18 and TRBJ2-5): NAGVMQNPRHLVRRRGQEARLRCSPMKGHSHVYWYRQLPEEGLKFMVYLQKENIIDESGMPKERFSAEFPKEGPSILRIQQVVRGDSAAYFCASSPRQDVTQYFGPGTRLLVL.

The V call is TRBV29-1, the J call TRBJ2-7, with 7 bases aligning to TRBD2. The CDR3 is made up of 12 amino acids. Looked up from germline, CDR1 is SQVTM and CDR2 is ANQGSEA. V gave up 7 bases and J gave up 6 bases; unmatched junction bases: 9. CDR3 protein: CSAAREDREQYF. CDR3 in DNA: TGCAGCGCCGCCCGGGAGGACCGCGAGCAGTACTTC.

The chain carries TRBV6-5 and TRBJ1-1; maybe TRBD1 (6 bases). V was pared by 0 bases and J by 1 base, with 12 bases between. There are 16 residues in the CDR3. Germline V lookup: CDR1 MNHEY, CDR2 SVGAGI. The CDR3 DNA is TGTGCCAGCAGTTACTCGACAGGTAGAAGGAACACTGAAGCTTTCTTT. This encodes CASSYSTGRRNTEAFF.

The gene calls are TRBV7-8 and TRBJ1-3; D remains unclear. CDR3 length equals 13 residues. V lost 2 bases, J lost 3 bases, and 5 bases lay in between. Germline CDR1 is SGHVS and CDR2 is FQNEAQ. In DNA form, the CDR3 reads TGTGCCAGCAGCTTATCAGGTGGAAACACCATATATTTT. This sequence encodes CASSLSGGNTIYF.

This sequence joins TRBV27 and TRBJ1-4; 9 bases are shared with TRBD1. The V and J ends lost 3 bases and 7 bases, in that order; junction bases with no gene match: 6. The CDR3 spans 15 residues. From germline, CDR1 is MNHEY and CDR2 SMNVEV (reference sequence). The CDR3 coding sequence is TGTGCCAGCAGTTTTAGGACAGGGGTAGTTGAAAAACTGTTTTTT. Its protein is CASSFRTGVVEKLFF.

The genes are TRBV29-1 and TRBJ1-1; 8 positions agree with TRBD1. CDR1 and CDR2 from the germline V gene are SQVTM and ANQGSEA. The CDR3 length is 16 residues. Germline trimming cut 2 bases from V and 4 bases from J; bases unmatched to any gene: 12. This chain's CDR3 is CSVEYGQGDLPTEAFF. The CDR3 region has the DNA TGCAGCGTTGAATACGGACAGGGCGATCTGCCCACTGAAGCTTTCTTT.

The gene calls are TRBV29-1 and TRBJ2-3; 7 nucleotides line up with TRBD1. The CDR3 consists of 13 residues. The junction had 12 bases not matched to a gene; V was cut back by 8 bases and J by 7 bases. Germline V CDR1 and CDR2: SQVTM, ANQGSEA. CDR3 nucleotide sequence: TGCAGCCTTAGACAGGGAACAGGGAATACGCAGTATTTT. Translating it yields CSLRQGTGNTQYF.

The V gene is TRBV7-9, the J gene TRBJ2-1, with TRBD2 matching 7 bases. J lost 7 bases, V lost 6 bases, and 18 bases had no gene match. The length of the CDR3 is 17 residues. CDR1 SEHNR and CDR2 FQNEAQ come from the germline V gene (reference sequence). This chain's CDR3 is CASSFPIAGRRSNEQFF. CDR3 DNA: TGTGCCAGCAGTTTCCCTATAGCCGGGAGGAGGTCTAATGAGCAGTTCTTC.

This chain links TRBV9 with TRBJ1-3; 7 bases align to TRBD1. The CDR3 runs 13 residues. The J segment lost 6 bases and the V segment lost 3 bases, leaving 3 bases of the junction unmatched. CDR1 and CDR2 from the germline V gene are SGDLS and YYNGEE. CDR3: CASSATGINTIYF. In DNA form, the CDR3 reads TGTGCCAGCAGCGCGACAGGGATAAACACCATATATTTT.

This rearrangement joins TRBV19 to TRBJ1-6; a possible D gene is TRBD1 (5 bases). Germline CDR1 and CDR2: LNHDA and SQIVND (reference sequence). V gave up 0 bases and J gave up 10 bases, with 13 bases separating them. The CDR3 extends over 15 amino acids. In DNA, the CDR3 is TGTGCCAGTAGTATAGATGCCAGGGTGGGATCACCCCTCCACTTT. The encoded protein is CASSIDARVGSPLHF.

V usage is TRBV5-1 and J usage is TRBJ1-1, with 8 bases lining up with TRBD1. The germline V gene has CDR1 SGHRS and CDR2 YFSETQ. This CDR3 is 13 amino acids long. Trimming at V came to 3 bases and at J to 8 bases, leaving 6 bases not matched to a gene. The CDR3 reads CASSSGQGVEAFF. The DNA for the CDR3 is TGCGCCAGCAGCTCCGGACAGGGAGTGGAAGCTTTCTTT.